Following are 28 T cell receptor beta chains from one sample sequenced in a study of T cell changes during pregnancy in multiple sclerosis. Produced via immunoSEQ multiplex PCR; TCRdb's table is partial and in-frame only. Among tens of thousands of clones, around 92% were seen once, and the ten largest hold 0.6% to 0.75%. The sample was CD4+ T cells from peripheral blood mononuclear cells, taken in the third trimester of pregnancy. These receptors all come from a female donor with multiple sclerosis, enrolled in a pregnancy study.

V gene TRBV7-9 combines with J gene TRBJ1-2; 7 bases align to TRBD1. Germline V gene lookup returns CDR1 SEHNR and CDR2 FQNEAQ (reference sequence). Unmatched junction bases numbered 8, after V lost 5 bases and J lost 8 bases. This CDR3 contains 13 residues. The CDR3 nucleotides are TGTGCCAGCAGCCGTACAGGGGCGCGGGGCTACACCTTC. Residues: CASSRTGARGYTF.

The CDR3 bases are TGTGCCAGCAGTTTCCTCGGACTAGGAGAGACCCAGTACTTC. Its translation: CASSFLGLGETQYF. The rearrangement joins TRBV27 to TRBJ2-5, with TRBD2 matching 7 bases. The J segment lost 4 bases and the V segment lost 3 bases, leaving 5 bases of the junction unmatched. The CDR3 consists of 14 residues. CDR1 MNHEY and CDR2 SMNVEV come from the germline V gene (reference sequence).

The CDR3 spells CASSLEGAGGQETQYF. The CDR3 coding sequence is TGTGCCAGCAGCTTAGAGGGCGCAGGGGGCCAAGAGACCCAGTACTTC. The V and J genes are TRBV11-2 and TRBJ2-5; 7 bases agree with TRBD1. Germline loops: CDR1 SGHAT, CDR2 FQNNGV. With V trimmed by 0 bases and J by 1 base, 5 bases remained unmatched. CDR3 length: 16 residues.

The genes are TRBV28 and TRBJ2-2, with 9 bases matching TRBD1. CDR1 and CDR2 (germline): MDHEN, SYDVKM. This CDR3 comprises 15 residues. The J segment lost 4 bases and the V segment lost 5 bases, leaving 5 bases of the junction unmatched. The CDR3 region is CASSQPGQGTGELFF. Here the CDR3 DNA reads TGTGCCAGCAGTCAACCGGGACAGGGCACCGGGGAGCTGTTTTTT.

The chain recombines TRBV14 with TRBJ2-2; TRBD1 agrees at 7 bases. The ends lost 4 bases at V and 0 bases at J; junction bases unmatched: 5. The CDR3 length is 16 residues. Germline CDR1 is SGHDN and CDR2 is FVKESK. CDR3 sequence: CASSPEDRANTGELFF. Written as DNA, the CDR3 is TGTGCCAGCAGCCCAGAAGACAGGGCGAACACCGGGGAGCTGTTTTTT.

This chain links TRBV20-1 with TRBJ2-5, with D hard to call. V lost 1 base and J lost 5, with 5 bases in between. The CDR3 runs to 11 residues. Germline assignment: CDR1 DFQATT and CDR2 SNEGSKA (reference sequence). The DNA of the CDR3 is TGCAGTGCTAGAGGCGTGGAGACCCAGTACTTC. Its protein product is CSARGVETQYF.

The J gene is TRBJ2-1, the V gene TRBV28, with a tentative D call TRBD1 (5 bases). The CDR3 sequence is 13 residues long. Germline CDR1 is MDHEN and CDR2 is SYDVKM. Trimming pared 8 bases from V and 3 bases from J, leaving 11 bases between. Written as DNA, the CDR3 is TGTGCCAGCCGGACAACCAACTACAATGAGCAGTTCTTC. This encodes CASRTTNYNEQFF. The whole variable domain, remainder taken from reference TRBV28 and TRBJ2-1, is DVKVTQSSRYLVKRTGEKVFLECVQDMDHENMFWYRQDPGLGLRLIYFSYDVKMKEKGDIPEGYSVSREKKERFSLILESASTNQTSMYLCASRTTNYNEQFFGPGTRLTVL.

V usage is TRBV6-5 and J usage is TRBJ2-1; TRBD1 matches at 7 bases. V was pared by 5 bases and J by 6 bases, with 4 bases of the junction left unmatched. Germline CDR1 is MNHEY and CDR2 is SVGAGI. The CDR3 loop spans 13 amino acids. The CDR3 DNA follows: TGTGCCAGCAGTGGGGGACAGAGCAATGAGCAGTTCTTC. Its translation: CASSGGQSNEQFF.

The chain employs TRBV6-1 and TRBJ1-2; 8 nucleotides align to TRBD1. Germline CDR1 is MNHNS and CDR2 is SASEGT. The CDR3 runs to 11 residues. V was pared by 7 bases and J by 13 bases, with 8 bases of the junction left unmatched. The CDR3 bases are TGTGCCAGCACCCGAGACAGGGGACCCACCTTC. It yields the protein CASTRDRGPTF.

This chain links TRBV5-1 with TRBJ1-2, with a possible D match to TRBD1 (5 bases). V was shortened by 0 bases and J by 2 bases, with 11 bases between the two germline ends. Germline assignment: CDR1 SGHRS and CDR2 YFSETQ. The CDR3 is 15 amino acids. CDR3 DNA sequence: TGCGCCAGCAGCTTGGATGGGGCGGAAAACTATGGCTACACCTTC. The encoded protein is CASSLDGAENYGYTF.

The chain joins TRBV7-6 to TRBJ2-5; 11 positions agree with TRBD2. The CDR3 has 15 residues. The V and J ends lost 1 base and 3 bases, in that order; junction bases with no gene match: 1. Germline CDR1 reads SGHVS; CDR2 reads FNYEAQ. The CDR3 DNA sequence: TGTGCCAGCAGCTTAGTGGGACTAGCGGAAGAGACCCAGTACTTC. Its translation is CASSLVGLAEETQYF.

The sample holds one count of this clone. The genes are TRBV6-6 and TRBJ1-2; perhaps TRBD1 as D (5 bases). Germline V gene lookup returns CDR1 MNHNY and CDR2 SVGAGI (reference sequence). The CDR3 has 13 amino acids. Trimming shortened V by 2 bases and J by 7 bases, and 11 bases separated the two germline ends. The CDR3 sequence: CASSYRTGRGYTF. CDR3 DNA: TGTGCCAGCAGTTACCGAACAGGACGTGGCTACACCTTC.

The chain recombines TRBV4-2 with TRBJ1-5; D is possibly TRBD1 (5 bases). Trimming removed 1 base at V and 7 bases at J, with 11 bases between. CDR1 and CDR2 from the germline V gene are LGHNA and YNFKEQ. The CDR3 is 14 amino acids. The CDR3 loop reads CASSQVGGGQPQHF. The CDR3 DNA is TGTGCCAGCAGCCAAGTTGGGGGAGGGCAGCCCCAGCATTTT.

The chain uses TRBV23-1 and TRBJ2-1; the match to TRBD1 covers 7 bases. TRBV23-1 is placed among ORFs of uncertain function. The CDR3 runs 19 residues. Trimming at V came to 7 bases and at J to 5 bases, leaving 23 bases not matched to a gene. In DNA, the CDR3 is TGCGCCAGCAACATAAATCGCAGGGGGTCTCAAGTTACGCACAATGAGCAGTTCTTC. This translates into CASNINRRGSQVTHNEQFF.

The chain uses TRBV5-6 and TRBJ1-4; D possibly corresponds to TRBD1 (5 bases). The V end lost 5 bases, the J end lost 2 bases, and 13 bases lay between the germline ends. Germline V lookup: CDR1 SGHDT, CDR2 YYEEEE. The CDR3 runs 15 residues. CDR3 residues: CASSRERGTNEKLFF. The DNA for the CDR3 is TGTGCCAGCAGTAGAGAAAGGGGTACTAATGAAAAACTGTTTTTT. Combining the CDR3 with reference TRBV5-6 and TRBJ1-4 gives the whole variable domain DAGVTQSPTHLIKTRGQQVTLRCSPKSGHDTVSWYQQALGQGPQFIFQYYEEEERQRGNFPDRFSGHQFPNYSSELNVNALLLGDSALYLCASSRERGTNEKLFFGSGTQLSVL.

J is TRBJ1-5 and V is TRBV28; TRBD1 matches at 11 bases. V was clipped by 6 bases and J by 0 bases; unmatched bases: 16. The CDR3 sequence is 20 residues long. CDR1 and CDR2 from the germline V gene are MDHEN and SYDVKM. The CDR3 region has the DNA TGTGCCAGCAGACCCTCAATCCGGGACAGGGGGGGGGCTAGCAATCAGCCCCAGCATTTT. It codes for CASRPSIRDRGGASNQPQHF.

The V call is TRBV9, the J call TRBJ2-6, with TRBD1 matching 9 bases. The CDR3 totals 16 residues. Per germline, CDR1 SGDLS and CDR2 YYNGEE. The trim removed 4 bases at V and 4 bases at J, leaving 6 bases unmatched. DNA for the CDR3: TGTGCCAGCAGCCTCGGGACAGGGCTCGGGGCCAACGTCCTGACTTTC. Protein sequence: CASSLGTGLGANVLTF. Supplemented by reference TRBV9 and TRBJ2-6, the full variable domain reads DSGVTQTPKHLITATGQRVTLRCSPRSGDLSVYWYQQSLDQGLQFLIQYYNGEERAKGNILERFSAQQFPDLHSELNLSSLELGDSALYFCASSLGTGLGANVLTFGAGSRLTVL.

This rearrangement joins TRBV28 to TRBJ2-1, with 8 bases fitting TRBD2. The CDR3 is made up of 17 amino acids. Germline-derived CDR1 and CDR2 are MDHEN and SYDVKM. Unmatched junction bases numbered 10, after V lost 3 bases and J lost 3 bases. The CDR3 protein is CASSLEPGLGFYNEQFF. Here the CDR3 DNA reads TGTGCCAGCAGTTTGGAACCGGGACTAGGCTTCTACAATGAGCAGTTCTTC.

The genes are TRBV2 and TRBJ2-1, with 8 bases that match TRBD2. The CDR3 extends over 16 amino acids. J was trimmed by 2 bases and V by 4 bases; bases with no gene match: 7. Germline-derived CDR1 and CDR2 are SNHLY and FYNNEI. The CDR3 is CASSGVVAGPYNEQFF. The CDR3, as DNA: TGTGCCAGCAGTGGGGTGGTAGCGGGACCCTACAATGAGCAGTTCTTC.

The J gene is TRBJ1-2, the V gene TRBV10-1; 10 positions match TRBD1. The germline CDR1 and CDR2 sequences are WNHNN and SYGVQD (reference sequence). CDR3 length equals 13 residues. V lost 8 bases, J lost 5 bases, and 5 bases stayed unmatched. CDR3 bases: TGCGCCAGCGTCGGACAGGGGGTTTATGGCTACACCTTC. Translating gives CASVGQGVYGYTF.

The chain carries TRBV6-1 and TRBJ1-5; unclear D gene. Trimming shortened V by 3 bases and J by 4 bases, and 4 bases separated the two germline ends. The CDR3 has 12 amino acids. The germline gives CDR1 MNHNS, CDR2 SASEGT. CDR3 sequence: CASSDRNQPQHF. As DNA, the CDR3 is TGTGCCAGCAGTGACAGGAATCAGCCCCAGCATTTT.

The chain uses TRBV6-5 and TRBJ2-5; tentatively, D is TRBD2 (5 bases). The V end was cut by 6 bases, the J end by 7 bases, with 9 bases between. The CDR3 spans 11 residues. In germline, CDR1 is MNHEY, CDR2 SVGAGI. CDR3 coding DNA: TGTGCCAGCAGATCACTAGGGACCCAGTACTTC. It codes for CASRSLGTQYF.

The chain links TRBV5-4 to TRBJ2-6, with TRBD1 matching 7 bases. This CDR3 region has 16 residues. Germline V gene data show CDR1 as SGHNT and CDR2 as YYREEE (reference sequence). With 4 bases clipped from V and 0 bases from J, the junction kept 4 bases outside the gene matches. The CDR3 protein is CASSRDSFSGANVLTF. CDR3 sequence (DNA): TGTGCCAGCAGCCGGGACAGCTTCTCTGGGGCCAACGTCCTGACTTTC.

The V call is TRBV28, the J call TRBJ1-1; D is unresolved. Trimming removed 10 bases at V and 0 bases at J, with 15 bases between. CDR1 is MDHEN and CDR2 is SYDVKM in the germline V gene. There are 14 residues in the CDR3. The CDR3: CATISGPLNTEAFF. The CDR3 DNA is TGTGCCACGATATCGGGTCCCTTGAACACTGAAGCTTTCTTT.

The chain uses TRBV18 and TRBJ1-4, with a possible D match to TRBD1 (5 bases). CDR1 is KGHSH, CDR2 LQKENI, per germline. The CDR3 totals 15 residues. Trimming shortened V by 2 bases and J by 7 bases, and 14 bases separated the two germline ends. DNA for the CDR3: TGTGCCAGCTCACCAAACCAGGGAGGGAGTGAAAAACTGTTTTTT. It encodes CASSPNQGGSEKLFF.

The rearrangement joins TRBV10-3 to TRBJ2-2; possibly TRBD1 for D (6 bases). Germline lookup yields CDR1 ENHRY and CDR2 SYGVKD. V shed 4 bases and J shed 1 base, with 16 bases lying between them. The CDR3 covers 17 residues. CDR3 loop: CAISGADGRGNTGELFF. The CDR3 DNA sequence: TGTGCCATCAGTGGGGCCGATGGCAGGGGGAACACCGGGGAGCTGTTTTTT.

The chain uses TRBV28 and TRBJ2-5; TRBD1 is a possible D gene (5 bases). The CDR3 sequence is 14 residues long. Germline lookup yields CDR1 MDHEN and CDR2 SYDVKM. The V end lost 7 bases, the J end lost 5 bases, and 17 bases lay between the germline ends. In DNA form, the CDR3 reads TGTGCCAGCACCGGACATGGGGTTGCGGAGACCCAGTACTTC. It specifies CASTGHGVAETQYF.

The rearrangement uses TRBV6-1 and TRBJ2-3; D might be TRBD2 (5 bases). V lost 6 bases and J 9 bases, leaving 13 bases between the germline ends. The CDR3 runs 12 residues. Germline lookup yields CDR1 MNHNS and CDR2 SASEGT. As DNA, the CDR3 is TGTGCCAGCAGAGAAATACAGCGGACGCAGTATTTT. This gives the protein CASREIQRTQYF.